This passage covers 30 T cell receptor beta chains from one sample sequenced in a study of PD-1 blockade in classical Hodgkin lymphoma. Data came from immunoSEQ multiplex PCR; TCRdb stores just in-frame clones and leaves some out. The sample contains just over 60,000 clones, approximately 88% of which appear only once. All patients experienced relapse after autologous stem cell transplantation, and brentuximab vedotin exposure was variable. The source was peripheral blood mononuclear cells (PBMCs), collected at baseline. The source of these receptors is a human donor with classical Hodgkin lymphoma.

The chain carries TRBV7-6 and TRBJ1-1; TRBD1 aligns across 7 bases. The CDR3 extends over 14 amino acids. Germline lookup yields CDR1 SGHVS and CDR2 FNYEAQ. After removal of 1 base from V and 4 bases from J, the junction contained 3 bases not matched to a gene. DNA of the CDR3: TGTGCCAGCAGCTTAGGATCAGGGGGCACTGAAGCTTTCTTT. It is translated as CASSLGSGGTEAFF.

The DNA of the CDR3 is TGTGCCAGCAGCCCAAGGGGGCGCTTAGAGACCCAGTACTTC. It encodes CASSPRGRLETQYF. The V and J genes are TRBV7-2 and TRBJ2-5, with 7 bases identical to TRBD1. V dropped 5 bases and J dropped 4; count of bases not matched to a gene: 7. The CDR3 has 14 residues. Germline lookup yields CDR1 SGHTA and CDR2 FQGNSA.

A single count supports this clone. J is TRBJ1-4 and V is TRBV6-5; D possibly corresponds to TRBD1 (5 bases). The CDR3 has 14 amino acids. Trimming took off 8 bases at V and 3 bases at J, with 13 bases between the two ends. The germline gives CDR1 MNHEY, CDR2 SVGAGI. CDR3 in DNA: TGTGCCAGCGGGGACCGGCGGGCTAATGAAAAACTGTTTTTT. Amino acids: CASGDRRANEKLFF.

This chain links TRBV5-1 with TRBJ2-7; TRBD1 matches 8 bases. The germline V gene encodes CDR1 SGHRS and CDR2 YFSETQ. J lost 2 bases, V lost 4 bases, and 5 bases had no gene match. This CDR3 contains 14 residues. CDR3 sequence (DNA): TGCGCCAGCAGCCCCGGACAGGGCCCCTACGAGCAGTACTTC. Amino acids: CASSPGQGPYEQYF.

This sequence joins TRBV2 and TRBJ2-3; D call uncertain. Between the trimmed V and J ends, which lost 6 bases and 0 bases, there was a span of 10 bases. The germline V gene has CDR1 SNHLY and CDR2 FYNNEI. CDR3 length: 14 amino acids. CDR3 sequence reads: CASRWTTSTDTQYF. In DNA form, the CDR3 reads TGTGCCAGCAGGTGGACCACTAGCACAGATACGCAGTATTTT.

CDR3 sequence reads: CASSEGPPEKLFF. The CDR3, as DNA: TGTGCCAGCAGTGAAGGGCCCCCCGAAAAACTGTTTTTT. This sequence joins TRBV6-1 and TRBJ1-4, with D unclear. The germline V gene has CDR1 MNHNS and CDR2 SASEGT. Trimming left V 1 base short and J 8 bases short, with 8 bases between. The CDR3 consists of 13 residues.

This chain uses TRBV19 with TRBJ1-5, with 8 bases identical to TRBD1. The CDR3 has 16 residues. The junction had 9 bases not matched to a gene; V was cut back by 2 bases and J by 6 bases. Looked up from germline, CDR1 is LNHDA and CDR2 is SQIVND (reference sequence). The CDR3 loop reads CASSIQRTGRGQPQHF. As DNA, the CDR3 is TGTGCCAGTAGTATACAAAGGACAGGGCGAGGTCAGCCCCAGCATTTT. The whole variable domain, filled in from reference TRBV19 and TRBJ1-5, reads DGGITQSPKYLFRKEGQNVTLSCEQNLNHDAMYWYRQDPGQGLRLIYYSQIVNDFQKGDIAEGYSVSREKKESFPLTVTSAQKNPTAFYLCASSIQRTGRGQPQHFGDGTRLSIL.

V gene TRBV7-9 combines with J gene TRBJ2-5; weak D call: TRBD1 (6 bases). V was trimmed by 5 bases and J by 5 bases, leaving 18 bases between them. Per germline, CDR1 SEHNR and CDR2 FQNEAQ (reference sequence). This CDR3 contains 15 residues. CDR3 DNA sequence: TGTGCCAGCAGCCTTCAGGGGTCGAATTGGGAGACCCAGTACTTC. Its protein is CASSLQGSNWETQYF.

This chain connects TRBV19 to TRBJ2-3; 9 bases align to TRBD2. The germline V gene encodes CDR1 LNHDA and CDR2 SQIVND (reference sequence). The CDR3 has 15 amino acids. J gave up 2 bases and V 3 bases, and 3 bases lay outside the gene matches. CDR3 in amino acids: CASSILAGTTDTQYF. The CDR3 DNA reads TGTGCCAGTAGTATTCTAGCGGGGACCACAGATACGCAGTATTTT. The full variable domain, with the rest looked up from reference TRBV19 and TRBJ2-3, is DGGITQSPKYLFRKEGQNVTLSCEQNLNHDAMYWYRQDPGQGLRLIYYSQIVNDFQKGDIAEGYSVSREKKESFPLTVTSAQKNPTAFYLCASSILAGTTDTQYFGPGTRLTVL.

This clone was picked up one time. The rearrangement uses TRBV7-6 and TRBJ2-5; 12 bases are a match to TRBD1. V was pared by 5 bases and J by 1 base, with 8 bases of the junction left unmatched. Germline V CDR1 and CDR2: SGHVS, FNYEAQ. CDR3 size: 17 residues. The CDR3 DNA is TGTGCCAGCAGCCGGGACAGGGGGCGCAGCTTCCAAGAGACCCAGTACTTC. It codes for CASSRDRGRSFQETQYF.

The CDR3 loop reads CASHGTRWNEKLFF. The CDR3 nucleotides read TGTGCCAGCCACGGGACCCGGTGGAATGAAAAACTGTTTTTT. V and J are TRBV2 and TRBJ1-4; TRBD1 is a possible D gene (5 bases). In germline, CDR1 is SNHLY, CDR2 FYNNEI. The ends were cut back, 8 bases at V and 5 bases at J, with 15 bases in the middle. The CDR3 length is 14 residues.

This clone was picked up a small number of times. The chain links TRBV7-7 to TRBJ2-2; a possible D gene is TRBD1 (5 bases). V gave up 2 bases and J gave up 8 bases, with 9 bases separating them. This CDR3 is built from 13 residues. CDR1 SSHAT and CDR2 FNYEAQ come from the germline V gene (reference sequence). In DNA form, the CDR3 reads TGTGCCAGCAGCTTAAGGGGTTCAGGGGAGCTGTTTTTT. Translated, it gives CASSLRGSGELFF.

This clone was picked up one time. The chain employs TRBV7-6 and TRBJ2-7, with 11 positions matching TRBD1. The V gene end was trimmed by 5 bases and the J gene end by 8 bases; junction bases not matched to a gene: 8. CDR3 length: 14 amino acids. Looked up from germline, CDR1 is SGHVS and CDR2 is FNYEAQ. As DNA, the CDR3 is TGTGCCAGCAGCCCGCTGGACAGGGGGCCAAAGCAGTACTTC. The encoded protein is CASSPLDRGPKQYF.

V usage is TRBV19 and J usage is TRBJ1-1; the D is unclear. This CDR3 spans 14 amino acids. V lost 2 bases, J lost 1 base, and 8 bases lay in between. Per germline, CDR1 LNHDA and CDR2 SQIVND (reference sequence). The CDR3 DNA reads as TGTGCCAGTAGTATATGGACGCGGAACACTGAAGCTTTCTTT. Its protein is CASSIWTRNTEAFF. Variable domain in full (rest from reference TRBV19 and TRBJ1-1): DGGITQSPKYLFRKEGQNVTLSCEQNLNHDAMYWYRQDPGQGLRLIYYSQIVNDFQKGDIAEGYSVSREKKESFPLTVTSAQKNPTAFYLCASSIWTRNTEAFFGQGTRLTVV.

The chain links TRBV5-1 to TRBJ2-3, with 10 bases fitting TRBD2. The CDR3 is 16 amino acids. The V gene's germline CDR1 is SGHRS and CDR2 YFSETQ. V shed 1 base, J shed 5 bases, and the junction held 7 bases outside the gene matches. The CDR3 sequence: CASSLRSGGAIDTQYF. In DNA form, the CDR3 reads TGCGCCAGCAGCTTGAGGAGCGGGGGGGCAATAGATACGCAGTATTTT. Supplemented by reference TRBV5-1 and TRBJ2-3, the full variable domain reads KAGVTQTPRYLIKTRGQQVTLSCSPISGHRSVSWYQQTPGQGLQFLFEYFSETQRNKGNFPGRFSGRQFSNSRSEMNVSTLELGDSALYLCASSLRSGGAIDTQYFGPGTRLTVL.

The chain combines TRBV10-3 with TRBJ1-2; TRBD1 is a possible D gene (6 bases). CDR3 length equals 15 residues. Trimming stripped 2 bases from V and 1 base from J, with 11 bases between. Germline-derived CDR1 and CDR2 are ENHRY and SYGVKD. CDR3 sequence reads: CAISETGYGNYGYTF. CDR3 in DNA: TGTGCCATCAGTGAGACAGGGTATGGTAACTATGGCTACACCTTC.

This clone was observed a few times. The chain links TRBV2 to TRBJ1-2; tentative D call: TRBD1 (6 bases). This CDR3 is 12 amino acids long. The germline CDR1 and CDR2 sequences are SNHLY and FYNNEI. The V end lost 7 bases, the J end lost 6 bases, and 12 bases lay between the germline ends. The CDR3 nucleotides are TGTGCCAGCAACGGGGGGGGCCATGGCTACACCTTC. It is translated as CASNGGGHGYTF.

The V and J genes are TRBV6-6 and TRBJ1-2; no reliable D call. The CDR3 extends over 15 amino acids. Germline CDR1 and CDR2: MNHNY and SVGAGI (reference sequence). V dropped 0 bases and J dropped 8 bases, with 16 bases sitting between them. The CDR3 protein is CASSYSKTPIAGYTF. The CDR3 DNA reads TGTGCCAGCAGTTACTCGAAGACACCCATAGCGGGCTACACCTTC.

This chain joins TRBV30 and TRBJ2-7; TRBD2 aligns across 10 bases. The germline gives CDR1 GTSNPN, CDR2 SVGIG (reference sequence). The CDR3 spans 15 residues. The junction had 7 bases not matched to a gene; V was cut back by 1 base and J by 4 bases. The CDR3 is CAWSEPRTSGYEQYF. Here the CDR3 DNA reads TGTGCCTGGAGTGAGCCCCGGACTAGCGGATACGAGCAGTACTTC. Complete variable domain (other parts from reference TRBV30 and TRBJ2-7): SQTIHQWPATLVQPVGSPLSLECTVEGTSNPNLYWYRQAAGRGLQLLFYSVGIGQISSEVPQNLSASRPQDRQFILSSKKLLLSDSGFYLCAWSEPRTSGYEQYFGPGTRLTVT.

This chain connects TRBV4-3 to TRBJ1-2; TRBD1 matches 9 bases. V lost 2 bases and J lost 2; bases outside the gene matches: 3. The CDR3 sequence is 15 residues long. Germline CDR1 is LGHNA and CDR2 is YSLEER. The CDR3: CASSQPTGGNYGYTF. The CDR3 DNA reads as TGCGCCAGCAGCCAACCGACAGGGGGAAACTATGGCTACACCTTC.

This chain uses TRBV4-2 with TRBJ2-1; maybe TRBD2 (5 bases). The germline CDR1 and CDR2 sequences are LGHNA and YNFKEQ. The CDR3 extends over 17 amino acids. V gave up 2 bases and J gave up 8 bases, with 22 bases separating them. In DNA form, the CDR3 reads TGTGCCAGCAGCCAATATGAGTCTCGGGGTACCCTCGATGAGCAGTTCTTC. It encodes CASSQYESRGTLDEQFF.

The V gene is TRBV19, the J gene TRBJ2-7; perhaps TRBD1 as D (5 bases). With 5 bases removed from V and 0 bases from J, the gap between germline ends came to 11 bases. Germline CDR1 reads LNHDA; CDR2 reads SQIVND (reference sequence). CDR3 length equals 14 residues. DNA of the CDR3: TGTGCCAGTAGTGCGGACACTCGCTCCTACGAGCAGTACTTC. Encoded protein: CASSADTRSYEQYF.

This clone was observed a few times. V and J are TRBV5-8 and TRBJ1-2; D unresolved. The V end lost 4 bases, the J end lost 4 bases, and 14 bases lay between the germline ends. The CDR3 spans 14 residues. CDR1 SGHTS and CDR2 YDEGEE come from the germline V gene. For the CDR3, the DNA is TGTGCCAGCAGCCGGAGGGCGGTGGTCTATGGCTACACCTTC. Protein product: CASSRRAVVYGYTF.

This chain joins TRBV15 and TRBJ1-4; the D gene is possibly TRBD1 (6 bases). This CDR3 is 14 amino acids long. Trimming shortened V by 8 bases and J by 6 bases, and 16 bases separated the two germline ends. CDR1 and CDR2 (germline): LNHNV, YYDKDF (reference sequence). DNA for the CDR3: TGTGCCACCGGACTGGCCAGGGGAGATGAAAAACTGTTTTTT. Translating it yields CATGLARGDEKLFF.

The chain's CDR3 is CASSYTSGAGYEQYF. CDR3 bases: TGTGCCAGCAGTTACACAAGCGGTGCGGGGTACGAGCAGTACTTC. This chain uses TRBV6-5 with TRBJ2-7; a possible D gene is TRBD2 (6 bases). The V end lost 2 bases, the J end lost 4 bases, and 15 bases lay between the germline ends. The CDR3 loop spans 15 amino acids. Germline V gives CDR1 MNHEY, CDR2 SVGAGI.

The J gene is TRBJ2-6, the V gene TRBV27, with TRBD1 identical over 7 bases. V lost 8 bases and J lost 0; bases outside the gene matches: 16. From germline, CDR1 is MNHEY and CDR2 SMNVEV (reference sequence). The CDR3 has 19 amino acids. The CDR3 sequence is CASWGYLQGRNSGANVLTF. As DNA, the CDR3 is TGTGCCAGCTGGGGATATCTACAGGGGCGGAACTCTGGGGCCAACGTCCTGACTTTC.

This clone was detected only a few times. The CDR3 DNA sequence: TGTGCCAGCAGCTTAGGGACACCCTTCGGAAACGAGCAGTACTTC. It translates to CASSLGTPFGNEQYF. The chain links TRBV11-2 to TRBJ2-7; possible D gene TRBD1, 5 bases. Trimming left V 1 base short and J 5 bases short, with 15 bases between. The V gene's germline CDR1 is SGHAT and CDR2 FQNNGV. There are 15 residues in the CDR3.

The genes are TRBV5-6 and TRBJ2-5; D gene uncertain. The V gene's germline CDR1 is SGHDT and CDR2 YYEEEE. This CDR3 is 12 amino acids long. V was shortened by 0 bases and J by 4 bases, with 4 bases between the two germline ends. The CDR3 DNA reads as TGTGCCAGCAGCTTGGTTGCAGAGACCCAGTACTTC. Translation: CASSLVAETQYF.

This clone was picked up one time. The V call is TRBV15, the J call TRBJ1-1; TRBD1 aligns across 7 bases. CDR3 length: 14 amino acids. V was pared by 1 base and J by 2 bases, with 1 base of the junction left unmatched. Germline CDR1 reads LNHNV; CDR2 reads YYDKDF (reference sequence). This CDR3 reads CATSRGQGNTEAFF. The CDR3 bases are TGTGCCACCAGCAGAGGACAGGGTAACACTGAAGCTTTCTTT. The full variable domain, in which reference TRBV15 and TRBJ1-1 provide the parts outside the CDR3, is DAMVIQNPRYQVTQFGKPVTLSCSQTLNHNVMYWYQQKSSQAPKLLFHYYDKDFNNEADTPDNFQSRRPNTSFCFLDIRSPGLGDTAMYLCATSRGQGNTEAFFGQGTRLTVV.

The gene calls are TRBV12-5 and TRBJ1-2; 8 bases agree with TRBD1. The J segment lost 6 bases and the V segment lost 0 bases, leaving 6 bases of the junction unmatched. Germline assignment: CDR1 LGHNT and CDR2 FRNRAP. The CDR3 has 15 amino acids. CDR3 coding DNA: TGTGCTAGTGGTTTGGTCCCCGGGACAGGAGATGGCTACACCTTC. It codes for CASGLVPGTGDGYTF.